This T cell receptor beta chain was found in a study of cytomegalovirus exposure and HLA in healthy donors. The PCR was carried out with 60 Vbeta primers and 13 Jbeta primers. Clones were sequenced by immunoSEQ multiplex PCR, and TCRdb holds only the in-frame ones, with some missing. The table includes 150,000 or so clones, roughly 71% detected once. The CDR3 has 11 amino acids. Trimming took 6 bases from V and 4 from J, leaving 6 bases between them. Looked up from germline, CDR1 is SEHNR and CDR2 is FQNEAQ (reference sequence). V and J are TRBV7-9 and TRBJ2-5; D may be TRBD2 (6 bases). Material: PBMCs. The clonotype was recovered from a girl between 5 and 17 years old in good health and CMV-seronegative. The CDR3 bases are TGTGCCAGCAGGGGGGGAGAGACCCAGTACTTC. This codes for CASRGGETQYF. The full variable domain, its missing parts supplied by reference TRBV7-9 and TRBJ2-5, is DTGVSQNPRHKITKRGQNVTFRCDPISEHNRLYWYRQTLGQGPEFLTYFQNEAQLEKSRLLSDRFSAERPKGSFSTLEIQRTEQGDSAMYLCASRGGETQYFGPGTRLLVL.